The 8 T cell receptor beta chains below all came from one sample that was sequenced in a study of shared clonotypes between healthy human individuals. The method was immunoSEQ multiplex PCR; TCRdb's version includes in-frame clones alone and lacks a portion of them. The table lists around 600,000 clones, 97% of them singletons. The specimen sequenced was naive CD4+ T cells sorted from blood. Sample subset: CD45RA+ positively selected. These receptors were collected from a woman aged 30 to 39 in good health.

This chain connects TRBV19 to TRBJ2-5; no definite D call. The CDR3 is 14 amino acids. Trimming removed 3 bases from V and 7 bases from J, with 15 bases in between. Germline CDR1 LNHDA, CDR2 SQIVND (reference sequence). The CDR3 loop is CASSIGSIRGTQYF. DNA for the CDR3: TGTGCCAGTAGTATTGGAAGCATACGTGGGACCCAGTACTTC.

J is TRBJ2-1 and V is TRBV14; a weak D match, TRBD2 (7 bases). Per the germline V gene, CDR1 is SGHDN and CDR2 is FVKESK. This CDR3 region has 15 residues. V was pared by 0 bases and J by 6 bases, with 12 bases between. CDR3 nucleotide sequence: TGTGCCAGCAGCCAAGACTTGCGGGGGCGCAATGAGCAGTTCTTC. It specifies CASSQDLRGRNEQFF.

The J gene is TRBJ2-7, the V gene TRBV11-2; D could derive from TRBD1 or TRBD2 (5 bases each). V gave up 6 bases and J gave up 1 base, with 13 bases separating them. CDR1 is SGHAT, CDR2 FQNNGV, per germline. The CDR3 is made up of 14 amino acids. CDR3: CASSTQGDSYEQYF. The CDR3 region has the DNA TGTGCCAGCAGTACTCAGGGAGATTCCTACGAGCAGTACTTC. The full variable domain, with the rest looked up from reference TRBV11-2 and TRBJ2-7, is EAGVAQSPRYKIIEKRQSVAFWCNPISGHATLYWYQQILGQGPKLLIQFQNNGVVDDSQLPKDRFSAERLKGVDSTLKIQPAKLEDSAVYLCASSTQGDSYEQYFGPGTRLTVT.

The chain links TRBV28 to TRBJ2-7; 8 nucleotides match TRBD2. Germline V CDR1 and CDR2: MDHEN, SYDVKM. The CDR3 sequence is 15 residues long. V lost 8 bases to trimming and J lost 1 base; unmatched junction nucleotides: 10. The CDR3 loop is CASSSSGSLSYEQYF. The CDR3 bases are TGTGCCAGCTCATCAAGCGGGAGCCTGTCCTACGAGCAGTACTTC.

The chain joins TRBV28 to TRBJ2-7; D is unresolved. Trimming removed 6 bases at V and 2 bases at J, with 11 bases between. The CDR3 totals 13 residues. Germline-derived CDR1 and CDR2 are MDHEN and SYDVKM. The CDR3 spells CASSPGSPYEQYF. For the CDR3, the DNA is TGTGCCAGCAGCCCTGGGTCGCCCTACGAGCAGTACTTC.

This sequence joins TRBV6-5 and TRBJ1-5; D is possibly TRBD1 (5 bases). The CDR3 consists of 15 residues. Germline values: CDR1 MNHEY, CDR2 SVGAGI. Trimming stripped 0 bases from V and 2 bases from J, with 8 bases between. In DNA, the CDR3 is TGTGCCAGCAGTTACTCGACCAGGGGCAATCAGCCCCAGCATTTT. Its protein is CASSYSTRGNQPQHF.

The V call is TRBV4-1, the J call TRBJ2-3; 9 bases map to TRBD2. Trimming cost V 4 bases and J 7 bases; bases outside gene matches: 15. The CDR3 contains 17 residues. Per germline, CDR1 MGHRA and CDR2 YSYEKL. The CDR3 region is CASSRSAAGGGEHTQYF. The CDR3 DNA is TGCGCCAGCAGCCGATCGGCAGCGGGAGGAGGGGAGCATACGCAGTATTTT.

The rearrangement uses TRBV4-1 and TRBJ2-2; 11 bases are shared with TRBD2. V shed 2 bases and J 7 bases; nucleotides not matched to a gene: 6. The CDR3 has 16 amino acids. CDR1 and CDR2 (germline): MGHRA, YSYEKL. The CDR3 protein is CASSQSTSGRFGELFF. The CDR3 DNA follows: TGCGCCAGCAGCCAATCCACTAGCGGGAGATTCGGGGAGCTGTTTTTT.